A selection of T cell receptor beta chains follows, all from one sample in a study of blood T cell repertoires in COVID-19. Measured with immunoSEQ multiplex PCR; TCRdb has only the in-frame clones, and not every one. Among 140,000 to 150,000 clones listed, roughly 87% were seen once. The specimen was peripheral blood. The source of these receptors is a woman in her fifties or sixties with acute or convalescent COVID-19. Each CDR3 is given with its conserved first and last residue. Fields, in order: J gene, V gene, clone size, D gene, CDR3 DNA, CDR3 protein. The D gene is left open where the match is weak. Size tells how often a clone was seen (once, few, many) or the class of an expanded clone, and some rows leave it out.

>TRBJ1-5|TRBV3-1/TRBV3-2|NA|TRBD1
TGTGCCAGCAGCCAACGGACAGGTGGTCATAGCAATCAGCCCCAGCATTTT
CASSQRTGGHSNQPQHF
>TRBJ1-3|TRBV19|NA|NA
TGTGCCAGTCGTTCTACAGGGTACCCTGGAAACACCATATATTTT
CASRSTGYPGNTIYF
>TRBJ1-6|TRBV30|NA|NA
TGTGCCTGGAGTGTAGGGGGAGCTTCACCCCTCCACTTT
CAWSVGGASPLHF
>TRBJ1-2|TRBV4-1|NA|TRBD1
TGCGCCAGCAGCCGGGGGACAGGACTTGGTAACTATGGCTACACCTTC
CASSRGTGLGNYGYTF
>TRBJ2-7|TRBV5-1|NA|TRBD2
TGCGCCAGCAGCCCGACCTCCCCAGCGGGAGGGCCAGGGCGCGAGCAGTACTTC
CASSPTSPAGGPGREQYF
>TRBJ2-7|TRBV5-6|NA|TRBD1
TGTGCCAGCAGTCCGTATCCAAGGACAGGGGGCACCTACGAGCAGTACTTC
CASSPYPRTGGTYEQYF
>TRBJ1-5|TRBV2|NA|NA
TGTGCCAGCAGTGCTCAGGGGATATCAGCGCCCCAGCATTTT
CASSAQGISAPQHF
>TRBJ1-1|TRBV10-1|few|NA
TGCGCCAGCAGTGAGACCGGGAGGAGTACTGAAGCTTTCTTT
CASSETGRSTEAFF
>TRBJ2-6|TRBV5-1|NA|NA
TGCGCCAGCAGCTTGGAGGGGCCTGGGGCCAACGTCCTGACTTTC
CASSLEGPGANVLTF
>TRBJ1-5|TRBV5-8|NA|NA
TGTGCCAGCACCAACGGATATGAGGGCCGCTCGGGCAATCAGCCCCAGCATTTT
CASTNGYEGRSGNQPQHF
>TRBJ1-2|TRBV5-4|NA|NA
TGTGCCAGCAGCTCTAGAGTAAGTCCTTATGGCTACACCTTC
CASSSRVSPYGYTF
>TRBJ1-5|TRBV5-1|NA|NA
TGCGCCAGCAGCTTGGAGGGGGGGGCGGCTCAGCCCCAGCATTTT
CASSLEGGAAQPQHF
>TRBJ1-3|TRBV6-1|NA|NA
TGTGCCAGCAGTGAATCCTTTGTGGTCGCAGGGGCTGGAAACACCATATATTTT
CASSESFVVAGAGNTIYF
>TRBJ2-1|TRBV6-1|NA|TRBD1
TGTGCCAGCAGTGAAGTTTTAAATGTACAGGGGTCCTACAATGAGCAGTTCTTC
CASSEVLNVQGSYNEQFF
>TRBJ2-5|TRBV24-1|NA|TRBD1
TGTGCCACCAGTGACTCAGGGGGCCCGGAGACCCAGTACTTC
CATSDSGGPETQYF
>TRBJ2-3|TRBV7-8|NA|NA
TGTGCCAGCAGCCTTAGGACTGCAGATACAGATACGCAGTATTTT
CASSLRTADTDTQYF
>TRBJ1-1|TRBV7-9|once|NA
TGTGCCAGCAGCTTAGGTCCAGGCACGAACACTGAAGCTTTCTTT
CASSLGPGTNTEAFF
>TRBJ1-3|TRBV7-2|NA|NA
TGTGCCAGCAGCTTAGCGCCAGTGTCTGGAAACACCATATATTTT
CASSLAPVSGNTIYF
>TRBJ2-4|TRBV4-1|NA|NA
TGCGCCAGCAAACGGGACATTGGGTACCCAGTTCGGAACATTCAGTACTTC
CASKRDIGYPVRNIQYF
>TRBJ2-7|TRBV19|once|NA
TGTGCCAGTAGTATCGGGCAGGGTTCCTACGAGCAGTACTTC
CASSIGQGSYEQYF
>TRBJ2-7|TRBV25-1|NA|NA
TGTGCCAGCAGTGAAACTCAGGGGTACTACGAGCAGTACTTC
CASSETQGYYEQYF
>TRBJ1-3|TRBV12-3/TRBV12-4|NA|NA
TGTGCCAGCAGTTTACAGGGAAACACCATATATTTT
CASSLQGNTIYF
>TRBJ2-5|TRBV5-4|NA|NA
TGTGCCAGCAGCTACACAGGGTCTCAAGAGACCCAGTACTTC
CASSYTGSQETQYF
>TRBJ2-1|TRBV5-4|NA|NA
TGTGCCAGCAGCTTGGCGGGAGCCGGGACCAATGAGCAGTTCTTC
CASSLAGAGTNEQFF
>TRBJ2-7|TRBV19|NA|TRBD2
TGTGCCAGTACCAGCGGGAGGGCCGACTACGAGCAGTACTTC
CASTSGRADYEQYF
>TRBJ2-1|TRBV3-1/TRBV3-2|NA|NA
TGTGCCAGCAGCCAACTATCTATCAATGAGCAGTTCTTC
CASSQLSINEQFF
>TRBJ2-1|TRBV24-1|NA|NA
TGTGCCACCGTGTCTTTTACCTACAATGAGCAGTTCTTC
CATVSFTYNEQFF
>TRBJ2-2|TRBV4-1|few|NA
TGCGCCAGCAGCACCCAACCCAGGCTCCAGGGTTTGAACCGGCTGACAGGGGAGCTGTTTTTT
CASSTQPRLQGLNRLTGELFF
>TRBJ1-3|TRBV19|NA|TRBD1
TGTGCCAGTAGTCCCGAGGGACAGGGCGGAAACACCATATATTTT
CASSPEGQGGNTIYF
>TRBJ1-1|TRBV6-5|NA|TRBD1
TGTGCCAGCACCGTAGGGACAGCGCCCACTGAAGCTTTCTTT
CASTVGTAPTEAFF
>TRBJ2-7|TRBV5-4|NA|TRBD2
TGTGCCAGCAGCTTGGGCCTTAGCGGGTCGTCCTACGAGCAGTACTTC
CASSLGLSGSSYEQYF
>TRBJ1-3|TRBV7-2|NA|NA
TGTGCCAGCAGCTTAGGCGGCGGAAACACCATATATTTT
CASSLGGGNTIYF
>TRBJ2-3|TRBV21-1|NA|NA
TGTGCCAGCAGCAAAGAGATGTTCACAGATACGTGGTATTTT
CASSKEMFTDTWYF
>TRBJ2-7|TRBV6-5|NA|NA
TGTGCCAGCAGGGACCCGACAGGTTCCTACGAGCAGTACTTC
CASRDPTGSYEQYF
>TRBJ1-2|TRBV10-3|NA|TRBD1
TGTGCCATCAGTGAGCAACGCGGGACAGGAGAACAGGACTATGGCTACACCTTC
CAISEQRGTGEQDYGYTF
>TRBJ2-7|TRBV3-1/TRBV3-2|NA|NA
TGTGCCAGCAGCCAAGAGGGTGGAGGGCAGTACTTC
CASSQEGGGQYF
>TRBJ1-2|TRBV5-6|NA|NA
TGTGCCAGCAGCTTGGAAGGCGACAGTTTTAATTATGGCTACACCTTC
CASSLEGDSFNYGYTF
>TRBJ1-4|TRBV27|NA|NA
TGTGCCAGCTCTAATTCCGGGAACACTAATGAAAAACTGTTTTTT
CASSNSGNTNEKLFF
>TRBJ1-5|TRBV30|NA|NA
TGTGCCTGGGGACAAAGCAATCAGCCCCAGCATTTT
CAWGQSNQPQHF
>TRBJ2-1|TRBV5-1|NA|NA
TGCGCCAGCAGCCCTGATCAGCGGGCCGGTGGGATTGAGCAGTTCTTC
CASSPDQRAGGIEQFF
>TRBJ1-4|TRBV19|NA|NA
TGTGCCAGTAGTATAGTTCGGCAGGGTAGCGAAAAACTGTTTTTT
CASSIVRQGSEKLFF
>TRBJ2-7|TRBV7-8|NA|TRBD1
TGTGCCAGCAGCTTAGCAGGTCGACAGGGAGACGAGCAGTACTTC
CASSLAGRQGDEQYF
>TRBJ2-1|TRBV2|NA|TRBD1
TGTGCCAGCAGCAATAACAGGGGGAGTGAGCAGTTCTTC
CASSNNRGSEQFF
>TRBJ1-2|TRBV6-2/TRBV6-3|NA|TRBD1
TGTGCCAGCAGTATCCCTGGGACAGGCGCGATCTATGGCTACACCTTC
CASSIPGTGAIYGYTF
>TRBJ2-3|TRBV6-5|NA|NA
TGTGCCAGCACCAACCCACTCTTCACAGATACGCAGTATTTT
CASTNPLFTDTQYF